These 28 T cell receptor beta chains share one sample of origin, sequenced in a study of post-analysis software for immune sequencing data. Study-wide findings and caveats: Patients carried four or five TRBV segments more frequently than controls did, and TRBV5-6, TRBV5-1 and TRBV20-1 were among them.

These receptors have no known antigen. Unique-molecular-identifier-tagged TCR beta cDNA libraries were used. MiXCR was run by TCRdb on the PCR reads, yielding one entry per CDR3 protein. The sample yields approximately 570,000 distinct CDR3 sequences, 40% to 50% seen once. The sequenced sample consisted of blood. These TCRs come from a girl between 10 and 17 years old with multiple sclerosis.

J is TRBJ2-4 and V is TRBV28; no definite D call. This CDR3 is 14 amino acids long. The germline V and J ends were trimmed by 6 bases and 5 bases, with 14 bases remaining between them. Germline V lookup: CDR1 MDHEN, CDR2 SYDVKM. The CDR3 loop reads CASRDIDRENIQYF. The CDR3 bases are TGTGCCAGCAGAGACATCGACCGGGAAAACATTCAGTACTTC.

The chain employs TRBV13 and TRBJ2-7; tentatively, D is TRBD2 (6 bases). V lost 11 bases and J lost 0, with 17 bases in between. There are 14 residues in the CDR3. The germline V gene has CDR1 PRHDT and CDR2 FYEKMQ (reference sequence). The CDR3 is CASRRGFSSYEQYF. The CDR3 region has the DNA TGTGCCTCCCGACGGGGGTTTAGCTCCTACGAGCAGTACTTC.

Many counts were recorded for this clonotype. This may be a read error: a much more frequent sequence differs by one nucleotide. This chain links TRBV12-3 or TRBV12-4 with TRBJ1-6; 9 bases map to TRBD1. The CDR3 covers 15 residues. The CDR3 DNA sequence: TGTGCCAGCAGTTGGGGACAGGGCGGGAATTCACCCCCCCACTTT. It encodes CASSWGQGGNSPPHF.

The chain is built from TRBV20-1 and TRBJ2-7, with 7 bases identical to TRBD1. The ends lost 0 bases at V and 3 bases at J; junction bases unmatched: 5. The CDR3 contains 14 residues. From germline, CDR1 is DFQATT and CDR2 SNEGSKA (reference sequence). The CDR3 DNA reads TGCAGTGCTAGAGATCCGGCAGGGGGCTACGAGCAGTACTTC. It specifies CSARDPAGGYEQYF.

The chain combines TRBV6-1 with TRBJ2-1; 11 bases line up with TRBD2. The CDR3 is made up of 13 amino acids. The V and J ends lost 7 bases and 7 bases, in that order; junction bases with no gene match: 3. Germline CDR1 MNHNS, CDR2 SASEGT. The CDR3 is CASTIAGGNEQFF. DNA for the CDR3: TGTGCCAGCACAATAGCGGGAGGGAATGAGCAGTTCTTC.

The chain recombines TRBV3-1 with TRBJ1-5; D is ambiguous. Between the trimmed V and J ends, which lost 1 base and 5 bases, there was a span of 6 bases. This CDR3 contains 13 residues. CDR1 LGHDT and CDR2 YNNKEL come from the germline V gene (reference sequence). CDR3 region: CASSQGGDQPQHF. Here the CDR3 DNA reads TGTGCCAGCAGCCAAGGCGGTGATCAGCCCCAGCATTTT.

The chain links TRBV29-1 to TRBJ2-7; TRBD1 matches 9 bases. CDR3 length: 13 residues. Germline lookup yields CDR1 SQVTM and CDR2 ANQGSEA. Losses at the gene ends were 6 bases for V and 3 bases for J; bases not matched to a gene: 6. The CDR3 is CSVTGQGHYEQYF. Here the CDR3 DNA reads TGCAGCGTCACGGGACAGGGCCACTACGAGCAGTACTTC.

This clonotype was seen a few times. The chain uses TRBV6-5 and TRBJ2-7; 8 positions match TRBD2. This CDR3 contains 14 residues. Germline CDR1 and CDR2: MNHEY and SVGAGI. With V trimmed by 3 bases and J by 7 bases, 8 bases remained unmatched. The CDR3 DNA sequence: TGTGCCAGCAGTTATAATCGGGGGGGGAGAGAGCAGTACTTC. Residues: CASSYNRGGREQYF.

J is TRBJ1-2 and V is TRBV5-1; the D is unclear. The CDR3 has 13 residues. Germline lookup yields CDR1 SGHRS and CDR2 YFSETQ. Deletions cut 4 bases from V and 7 bases from J, with 14 bases between. The DNA of the CDR3 is TGCGCCAGCAGCCCGGATTTACCGAGTGGCTACACCTTC. The encoded protein is CASSPDLPSGYTF.

The CDR3 loop reads CAISESTRGEAFF. The DNA for the CDR3 is TGTGCCATCAGTGAGTCGACAAGGGGAGAAGCTTTCTTT. The chain employs TRBV10-3 and TRBJ1-1, with D possibly matching TRBD1 (5 bases). Germline lookup yields CDR1 ENHRY and CDR2 SYGVKD. The CDR3 has 13 residues. Trimming left V 0 bases short and J 8 bases short, with 10 bases between.

The rearrangement links TRBV5-1 to TRBJ2-1, with D possibly TRBD2 on 5 matching bases. The CDR3 length is 12 residues. From germline, CDR1 is SGHRS and CDR2 YFSETQ. V lost 4 bases and J lost 9, with 11 bases in between. The CDR3 nucleotides read TGCGCCAGCAGCACGGACGCGGGTGAGCAGTTCTTC. Translated, it gives CASSTDAGEQFF.

This clonotype was recorded a few times. The J gene is TRBJ2-7, the V gene TRBV11-2; D tentatively reads TRBD1 or TRBD2 (5 bases each). V was clipped by 0 bases and J by 6 bases, with 15 bases between them. This CDR3 comprises 15 residues. The germline CDR1 and CDR2 sequences are SGHAT and FQNNGV. As DNA, the CDR3 is TGTGCCAGCAGCTTAGAAGGGACCTTAAGTGCCGAGCAGTACTTC. This codes for CASSLEGTLSAEQYF.

This chain uses TRBV12-3 or TRBV12-4 with TRBJ1-2, with D possibly matching TRBD1 (6 bases). The germline V and J ends were trimmed by 4 bases and 8 bases, with 14 bases remaining between them. This CDR3 has 13 residues. The CDR3: CASSSEQGGGYTF. DNA of the CDR3: TGTGCCAGCAGTTCAGAACAGGGAGGAGGCTACACCTTC.

The V gene is TRBV5-1, the J gene TRBJ2-7; the D gene is possibly TRBD1 (6 bases). The CDR3 has 16 residues. CDR1 and CDR2 (germline): SGHRS, YFSETQ. V lost 0 bases and J lost 2, with 15 bases in between. CDR3 region: CASSLARGWTAYEQYF. CDR3 DNA: TGCGCCAGCAGCTTGGCCAGAGGGTGGACAGCCTACGAGCAGTACTTC.

The chain uses TRBV9 and TRBJ1-2, with TRBD1 matching 8 bases. V gave up 3 bases and J gave up 4 bases; unmatched junction bases: 8. Per the germline V gene, CDR1 is SGDLS and CDR2 is YYNGEE. This CDR3 spans 15 amino acids. The CDR3 loop reads CASSGPDRGSYGYTF. CDR3 DNA sequence: TGTGCCAGCAGCGGTCCCGACAGGGGATCCTATGGCTACACCTTC.

The chain employs TRBV4-2 and TRBJ2-1, with 10 nucleotides matching TRBD1. V lost 3 bases, J lost 6 bases, and 5 bases stayed unmatched. CDR1 and CDR2 (germline): LGHNA, YNFKEQ. The CDR3 extends over 15 amino acids. As DNA, the CDR3 is TGTGCCAGCAGCCAGGGACAGGGGACGGGCAATGAGCAGTTCTTC. Residues: CASSQGQGTGNEQFF.

The J gene is TRBJ1-5, the V gene TRBV10-2; D is uncertain. The V and J ends lost 2 bases and 6 bases respectively, with 5 bases between them. The CDR3 runs 12 residues. In germline, CDR1 is WSHSY, CDR2 SAAADI. CDR3 sequence reads: CASSEPGQPQHF. CDR3 bases: TGCGCCAGCAGTGAGCCTGGTCAGCCCCAGCATTTT.

This clonotype was detected only a few times. The chain is built from TRBV4-1 and TRBJ2-7; D call uncertain. This CDR3 is 13 amino acids long. V was cut by 0 bases and J by 3 bases, with 6 bases left in between. Germline CDR1 and CDR2: MGHRA and YSYEKL. The CDR3 nucleotides are TGCGCCAGCAGCCAAGATCTCCTCTACGAGCAGTACTTC. Its protein product is CASSQDLLYEQYF.

The rearrangement links TRBV6-6 to TRBJ2-7, with 8 bases fitting TRBD1. CDR1 is MNHNY and CDR2 is SVGAGI in the germline V gene (reference sequence). CDR3 length equals 14 residues. V shed 10 bases, J shed 1 base, and the junction held 9 bases outside the gene matches. CDR3 coding DNA: TGTGCCATCCTGGACAGGGATAATTCCTACGAGCAGTACTTC. It codes for CAILDRDNSYEQYF.

For the CDR3, the DNA is TGTGCCAGCAGCTTACCCGGAGGGGTGGGACGCCACTCTGGGGCCAACGTCCTGACTTTC. Residues: CASSLPGGVGRHSGANVLTF. The chain couples TRBV9 to TRBJ2-6; possible D gene TRBD2, 6 bases. Trimming left V 4 bases short and J 0 bases short, with 23 bases between. CDR3 size: 20 residues. From germline, CDR1 is SGDLS and CDR2 YYNGEE. Based on the CDR3 plus reference TRBV9 and TRBJ2-6, the full variable domain is DSGVTQTPKHLITATGQRVTLRCSPRSGDLSVYWYQQSLDQGLQFLIQYYNGEERAKGNILERFSAQQFPDLHSELNLSSLELGDSALYFCASSLPGGVGRHSGANVLTFGAGSRLTVL.

This clonotype turned up a few times. The V and J genes are TRBV6-4 and TRBJ1-6; no clear D gene. Germline lookup yields CDR1 MRHNA and CDR2 SNTAGT. This CDR3 spans 17 amino acids. Trimming pared 2 bases from V and 2 bases from J, leaving 13 bases between. DNA for the CDR3: TGTGCCAGCAGTGACGGTCTGGAGTTGGCCTATAATTCACCCCTCCACTTT. It yields the protein CASSDGLELAYNSPLHF.

This clonotype was seen only a few times. This chain joins TRBV29-1 and TRBJ2-7; a weak D match, TRBD2 (6 bases). The ends were cut back, 3 bases at V and 6 bases at J, with 15 bases in the middle. CDR3 length equals 13 residues. Germline V gives CDR1 SQVTM, CDR2 ANQGSEA. CDR3 nucleotide sequence: TGCAGCGTTGAGTATATCGCGGGAAGCGAGCAGTACTTC. Translating it yields CSVEYIAGSEQYF.

This clonotype was seen a few times. The DNA of the CDR3 is TGCGCCAGCAGCCAAGACCCGACAAGCTCCTACGAGCAGTACTTC. This sequence encodes CASSQDPTSSYEQYF. The chain joins TRBV4-1 to TRBJ2-7, with unresolved D. The V end was cut by 0 bases, the J end by 0 bases, with 9 bases between. The CDR3 loop spans 15 amino acids. From germline, CDR1 is MGHRA and CDR2 YSYEKL.

The chain has TRBV6-1 and TRBJ1-1, with 10 bases fitting TRBD1. Trimming cost V 1 base and J 2 bases; bases outside gene matches: 1. This CDR3 has 15 amino acids. Germline loops: CDR1 MNHNS, CDR2 SASEGT. CDR3 in DNA: TGTGCCAGCAGTGAAGGACAGGGGGCTAACACTGAAGCTTTCTTT. Residues: CASSEGQGANTEAFF.

This clonotype occurred a few times. The chain uses TRBV6-6 and TRBJ2-7; 11 nucleotides align to TRBD2. V shed 4 bases, J shed 3 bases, and the junction held 2 bases outside the gene matches. Germline values: CDR1 MNHNY, CDR2 SVGAGI (reference sequence). The CDR3 sequence is 14 residues long. The CDR3 reads CASSSTSGGYEQYF. The CDR3 DNA sequence: TGTGCCAGCAGTTCCACTAGCGGGGGCTACGAGCAGTACTTC.

The genes are TRBV7-8 and TRBJ2-7, with D perhaps matching TRBD1 (5 bases). This CDR3 contains 18 residues. The germline gives CDR1 SGHVS, CDR2 FQNEAQ. Trimming took 0 bases from V and 0 from J, leaving 18 bases between them. The CDR3 nucleotides read TGTGCCAGCAGCTTAGCGGGGCGGTCCTCACGCAGCTCCTACGAGCAGTACTTC. This sequence encodes CASSLAGRSSRSSYEQYF.

The chain recombines TRBV6-2 or TRBV6-3 with TRBJ1-5; 7 bases are a match to TRBD1. The CDR3 is made up of 15 amino acids. Germline CDR1 reads MNHEY; CDR2 reads SVGEGT. V gave up 6 bases and J gave up 0 bases; unmatched junction bases: 5. The CDR3 protein is CASRGTDDSNQPQHF. The CDR3 region has the DNA TGTGCCAGCAGGGGGACAGACGATAGCAATCAGCCCCAGCATTTT.

This clonotype turned up a few times. The chain employs TRBV5-1 and TRBJ1-4, with unresolved D. This CDR3 has 14 residues. The germline V and J ends were trimmed by 3 bases and 0 bases, with 6 bases remaining between them. The germline gives CDR1 SGHRS, CDR2 YFSETQ. The CDR3 coding sequence is TGCGCCAGCAGCTGGGCAGCAACTAATGAAAAACTGTTTTTT. Its protein is CASSWAATNEKLFF.